This TCR beta chain comes out of a study of blood T cell repertoires in COVID-19. Germline lookup yields CDR1 GTSNPN and CDR2 SVGIG (reference sequence). The V end was cut by 3 bases, the J end by 5 bases, with 21 bases between. This CDR3 has 16 residues. Only in-frame clones appear in the TCRdb table, and some are missing; sequencing was by immunoSEQ multiplex PCR. This sample has 65,000 to 95,000 clones, with about 88% found just once. This clone was recorded once. This receptor was identified in a man between 65 and 79 years old with active or convalescent COVID-19. The J gene is TRBJ2-3, the V gene TRBV30, with D possibly being TRBD2 (5 bases). The sequenced sample was peripheral blood. Here the CDR3 reads CAWSAGLGVEGDTQYF. DNA of the CDR3: TGTGCCTGGAGCGCCGGCCTGGGCGTCGAGGGAGATACGCAGTATTTT.